The rows below give T cell receptor beta chains drawn from one sample of a study of shared T cell receptors in the human thymus. The method was immunoSEQ multiplex PCR; TCRdb's version includes in-frame clones alone and lacks a portion of them. The sample includes 640,000 or so clones, around 87% of them seen just once. This sample was also put to use in a study of human thymus T cells.

Sequencing was done on a sample of thymocytes. The receptor set was obtained from a boy younger than two with a congenital heart defect. The CDR3 runs from the conserved cysteine through the conserved F or W. D genes are given only for firm matches. The listing skips clone size in some rows; elsewhere it reads once, few, many or a size class.

clone_size: -; d_call: -; j_call: TRBJ2-7; v_call: TRBV7-2; cdr3_nt: TGTGCCAGCAGCTTCCTCCGGGATAGAGCCAACGAGCAGTACTTC; cdr3_aa: CASSFLRDRANEQYF
clone_size: -; d_call: TRBD2; j_call: TRBJ2-5; v_call: TRBV4-3; cdr3_nt: TGCGCCAGCAGCCAAGTTGGGGGAGGGAACCCCCAAGAGACCCAGTACTTC; cdr3_aa: CASSQVGGGNPQETQYF
clone_size: -; d_call: -; j_call: TRBJ1-2; v_call: TRBV6-5; cdr3_nt: TGTGCCAGCAGGGAGGGGCGCTCTAACTATGGCTACACCTTC; cdr3_aa: CASREGRSNYGYTF
clone_size: -; d_call: -; j_call: TRBJ1-3; v_call: TRBV18; cdr3_nt: TGTGCCAGCTCACCAGAGCGAAACACCATATATTTT; cdr3_aa: CASSPERNTIYF
clone_size: -; d_call: -; j_call: TRBJ2-3; v_call: TRBV30; cdr3_nt: TGTGCCTGCTGTAGCGGAACTCATGCAGATACGCAGTATTTT; cdr3_aa: CACCSGTHADTQYF
clone_size: -; d_call: TRBD1; j_call: TRBJ2-1; v_call: TRBV10-3; cdr3_nt: TGTGCCATCAGCTCTTTGGACAGGGTCAACAGGGGTGACAATGAGCAGTTCTTC; cdr3_aa: CAISSLDRVNRGDNEQFF
clone_size: -; d_call: -; j_call: TRBJ1-1; v_call: TRBV14; cdr3_nt: TGTGCCAGCAGCGACAACGGGGGGGGGCGCACTGAAGCTTTCTTT; cdr3_aa: CASSDNGGGRTEAFF
clone_size: -; d_call: -; j_call: TRBJ2-1; v_call: TRBV2; cdr3_nt: TGTGCCAGCAGTGAACCCGGCGGATACAATGAGCAGTTCTTC; cdr3_aa: CASSEPGGYNEQFF
clone_size: -; d_call: TRBD1; j_call: TRBJ2-6; v_call: TRBV11-3; cdr3_nt: TGTGCCAGCAGTTATGGACAGGCTACTAGCTCTGGGGCCAACGTCCTGACTTTC; cdr3_aa: CASSYGQATSSGANVLTF
clone_size: -; d_call: TRBD2; j_call: TRBJ2-5; v_call: TRBV5-1; cdr3_nt: TGCGCCAGCAGGTGGTCAGCGGGGGAAGTGGATACCCAGTACTTC; cdr3_aa: CASRWSAGEVDTQYF
clone_size: few; d_call: TRBD2; j_call: TRBJ2-7; v_call: TRBV15; cdr3_nt: TGTGCCACCAGCAGTCATCCATATCAGAGCGGGAGTAGTAACGAGCAGTACTTC; cdr3_aa: CATSSHPYQSGSSNEQYF
clone_size: -; d_call: TRBD1; j_call: TRBJ1-5; v_call: TRBV6-1; cdr3_nt: TGTGCCATTACCGGGACAGGGCATCAGCCCCAGCATTTT; cdr3_aa: CAITGTGHQPQHF
clone_size: -; d_call: TRBD2; j_call: TRBJ2-1; v_call: TRBV7-2; cdr3_nt: TGTGCCAGCAGCTTAGAAGCGGGAGACCAATACAATGAGCAGTTCTTC; cdr3_aa: CASSLEAGDQYNEQFF
clone_size: -; d_call: -; j_call: TRBJ2-2; v_call: TRBV18; cdr3_nt: TGTGCCAGCTCCCGTACAGGGATTTGCACCGGGGAGCTGTTTTTT; cdr3_aa: CASSRTGICTGELFF
clone_size: -; d_call: TRBD1; j_call: TRBJ2-2; v_call: TRBV7-6; cdr3_nt: TGTGCCAGCAGCCTCCGGGACAGGGCCTACACCGGGGAGCTGTTTTTT; cdr3_aa: CASSLRDRAYTGELFF
clone_size: few; d_call: -; j_call: TRBJ1-3; v_call: TRBV11-3; cdr3_nt: TGTGCCAGTCAGGGGAACGGAAACACCATATATTTT; cdr3_aa: CASQGNGNTIYF
clone_size: -; d_call: -; j_call: TRBJ2-7; v_call: TRBV4-1; cdr3_nt: TGCGCCAGCAGCCAAGATCTGGTGCGAGACTTCCTTTCCTACGAGCAGTACTTC; cdr3_aa: CASSQDLVRDFLSYEQYF
clone_size: few; d_call: -; j_call: TRBJ2-3; v_call: TRBV12-5; cdr3_nt: TGTGCTAGTGGTTCGTCTCCAGGGATTTCTAGCACAGATACGCAGTATTTT; cdr3_aa: CASGSSPGISSTDTQYF
clone_size: -; d_call: -; j_call: TRBJ2-5; v_call: TRBV5-4; cdr3_nt: TGTGCCAGCAGCCCCGACAACCAAGAGACCCAGTACTTC; cdr3_aa: CASSPDNQETQYF
clone_size: -; d_call: TRBD2; j_call: TRBJ2-7; v_call: TRBV27; cdr3_nt: TGTGCCAGCAGTTTAAGGCGGGGGGACCTCCCCGATCAGTACTTC; cdr3_aa: CASSLRRGDLPDQYF
clone_size: -; d_call: TRBD1; j_call: TRBJ1-6; v_call: TRBV4-3; cdr3_nt: TGCGCCAGCAGCCAAGAGGGGGACAGCCCTAATTCACCCCTCCACTTT; cdr3_aa: CASSQEGDSPNSPLHF
clone_size: few; d_call: -; j_call: TRBJ1-2; v_call: TRBV5-4; cdr3_nt: TGTGCCAGCAGCTTCCGGACAACCTATGGCTACACCTTC; cdr3_aa: CASSFRTTYGYTF
clone_size: -; d_call: -; j_call: TRBJ1-1; v_call: TRBV19; cdr3_nt: TGTGCCAGTAGTAGCACGACAGCGAACACTGAAGCTTTCTTT; cdr3_aa: CASSSTTANTEAFF
clone_size: once; d_call: TRBD2; j_call: TRBJ2-1; v_call: TRBV4-1; cdr3_nt: TGCGCCAGCAGCCACGGACTAGCGGGGGGGCAACCCTACAATGAGCAGTTCTTC; cdr3_aa: CASSHGLAGGQPYNEQFF
clone_size: -; d_call: -; j_call: TRBJ1-1; v_call: TRBV28; cdr3_nt: TGTGCCAGCAGTATGCGGACAAAAGTGGGTATGAACACTGAAGCTTTCTTT; cdr3_aa: CASSMRTKVGMNTEAFF
clone_size: few; d_call: -; j_call: TRBJ2-7; v_call: TRBV9; cdr3_nt: TGTGCCAGCAGCAAAACTAGTATGCCCTACGAGCAGTACTTC; cdr3_aa: CASSKTSMPYEQYF
clone_size: few; d_call: TRBD1; j_call: TRBJ2-2; v_call: TRBV7-2; cdr3_nt: TGTGCCAGCACAATCGGACAGGGGGACACCGGGGAGCTGTTTTTT; cdr3_aa: CASTIGQGDTGELFF
clone_size: -; d_call: -; j_call: TRBJ2-7; v_call: TRBV5-5; cdr3_nt: TGTGCCAGCAGCTTGGGACAGGGAGGTTTGCGCGAGCAGTACTTC; cdr3_aa: CASSLGQGGLREQYF
clone_size: -; d_call: -; j_call: TRBJ1-5; v_call: TRBV5-1; cdr3_nt: TGCGCCAGCTCCCCACAGGGTAATCAGCCCCAGCATTTT; cdr3_aa: CASSPQGNQPQHF
clone_size: -; d_call: -; j_call: TRBJ1-2; v_call: TRBV4-3; cdr3_nt: TGCGCCAGCAGCCATTTGAGACAGGAGCCCGCGACAATATATGGCTACACCTTC; cdr3_aa: CASSHLRQEPATIYGYTF
clone_size: -; d_call: TRBD1; j_call: TRBJ1-4; v_call: TRBV28; cdr3_nt: TGTGCCAGCAGGAGGACAGGGGCCAATAATGAAAAACTGTTTTTT; cdr3_aa: CASRRTGANNEKLFF
clone_size: -; d_call: -; j_call: TRBJ2-7; v_call: TRBV4-1; cdr3_nt: TGCGCCAGCAGCCAAGACGGGAAGACGACCTCCCCTCTCGAGCAGTACTTC; cdr3_aa: CASSQDGKTTSPLEQYF
clone_size: -; d_call: TRBD1; j_call: TRBJ1-1; v_call: TRBV2; cdr3_nt: TGTGCCAGCAGGGACAGGGAAGCTTTCTTT; cdr3_aa: CASRDREAFF
clone_size: -; d_call: -; j_call: TRBJ1-1; v_call: TRBV5-1; cdr3_nt: TGCGCCAGCAGTCTAAGGGGAAACCTTGAAGCTTTCTTT; cdr3_aa: CASSLRGNLEAFF
clone_size: -; d_call: -; j_call: TRBJ1-3; v_call: TRBV7-2; cdr3_nt: TGTGCCAGCAGCTTCGCACAGCGGACCGAATCTGGAAACACCATATATTTT; cdr3_aa: CASSFAQRTESGNTIYF
clone_size: -; d_call: -; j_call: TRBJ1-5; v_call: TRBV15; cdr3_nt: TGTGCCACCAGCAGAGCGACAGTTAGCAATCAGCCCCAGCATTTT; cdr3_aa: CATSRATVSNQPQHF
clone_size: -; d_call: -; j_call: TRBJ2-3; v_call: TRBV5-1; cdr3_nt: TGCGCCAGCAGCGAGGGGGGGATCGACACAGATACGCAGTATTTT; cdr3_aa: CASSEGGIDTDTQYF
clone_size: -; d_call: TRBD2; j_call: TRBJ2-3; v_call: TRBV5-4; cdr3_nt: TGTGCCACCCAGGGACCAATTAGCGGGAGGGCCGGGAGCACAGATACGCAGTATTTT; cdr3_aa: CATQGPISGRAGSTDTQYF
clone_size: -; d_call: TRBD1; j_call: TRBJ2-7; v_call: TRBV6-1; cdr3_nt: TGTGCCAGCAGACTGCCTGGACAGGGGGGGTACGAGCAGTACTTC; cdr3_aa: CASRLPGQGGYEQYF
clone_size: -; d_call: -; j_call: TRBJ1-1; v_call: TRBV19; cdr3_nt: TGTGCCAGTCGTGAAACTGGTAATGAAGCTTTCTTT; cdr3_aa: CASRETGNEAFF
clone_size: few; d_call: -; j_call: TRBJ2-3; v_call: TRBV11-2; cdr3_nt: TGTGCCAGCAGCCCCCCAGGGGTCCCAGATACGCAGTATTTT; cdr3_aa: CASSPPGVPDTQYF
clone_size: -; d_call: TRBD2; j_call: TRBJ2-3; v_call: TRBV27; cdr3_nt: TGTGCCAGCAGTCGAAATCAGAGGGGGGCGGGGGGAGATACGCAGTATTTT; cdr3_aa: CASSRNQRGAGGDTQYF
clone_size: -; d_call: -; j_call: TRBJ2-4; v_call: TRBV12-5; cdr3_nt: TGTGCTAGTGGTTTGCAGGCCAAAAACATTCAGTACTTC; cdr3_aa: CASGLQAKNIQYF
clone_size: few; d_call: TRBD1; j_call: TRBJ1-1; v_call: TRBV7-9; cdr3_nt: TGTGCCAGCAGCATCAGGGGGACTGAAGCTTTCTTT; cdr3_aa: CASSIRGTEAFF
clone_size: -; d_call: TRBD2; j_call: TRBJ2-3; v_call: TRBV5-4; cdr3_nt: TGTGCCAGCAGCTTACTAGCGGGAGCGGATACGCAGTATTTT; cdr3_aa: CASSLLAGADTQYF
clone_size: -; d_call: -; j_call: TRBJ2-5; v_call: TRBV27; cdr3_nt: TGTGCCAGCAGTTCGCACAGGGATTTTGAGGAGACCCAGTACTTC; cdr3_aa: CASSSHRDFEETQYF
clone_size: -; d_call: TRBD1; j_call: TRBJ1-2; v_call: TRBV7-6; cdr3_nt: TGTGCCAGCAGCTTAGAGGACAGGGCAGCTGGCTACACCTTC; cdr3_aa: CASSLEDRAAGYTF
clone_size: -; d_call: -; j_call: TRBJ2-7; v_call: TRBV2; cdr3_nt: TGTGCCAGCAGTGAAAATACAGGGAGCTCCTACGAGCAGTACTTC; cdr3_aa: CASSENTGSSYEQYF
clone_size: -; d_call: TRBD1; j_call: TRBJ2-1; v_call: TRBV19; cdr3_nt: TGTGCCAGTAGTTCGCAGGGGGCTCGCAATGAGCAGTTCTTC; cdr3_aa: CASSSQGARNEQFF
clone_size: -; d_call: TRBD1; j_call: TRBJ1-1; v_call: TRBV5-8; cdr3_nt: TGTGCCAGCAGCTGGGGGGACAGGGCTACTGAAGCTTTCTTT; cdr3_aa: CASSWGDRATEAFF
clone_size: -; d_call: TRBD2; j_call: TRBJ2-2; v_call: TRBV7-2; cdr3_nt: TGTGCCAGCAGCTTAGCGATAGCGGGAGGTGGCACCGGGGAGCTGTTTTTT; cdr3_aa: CASSLAIAGGGTGELFF
clone_size: -; d_call: TRBD1; j_call: TRBJ1-4; v_call: TRBV30; cdr3_nt: TGTGCCTGGGGACAGGGGCCTAATGAAAAACTGTTTTTT; cdr3_aa: CAWGQGPNEKLFF
clone_size: -; d_call: -; j_call: TRBJ1-5; v_call: TRBV6-1; cdr3_nt: TGTGCCAGCAGCCTCGTACAGGGAACCCAGCATTTT; cdr3_aa: CASSLVQGTQHF
clone_size: -; d_call: -; j_call: TRBJ2-7; v_call: TRBV27; cdr3_nt: TGTGCCAGCAGTTTATTTGTGCGAGACAGGTCCTACGAGCAGTACTTC; cdr3_aa: CASSLFVRDRSYEQYF
clone_size: -; d_call: -; j_call: TRBJ2-1; v_call: TRBV29-1; cdr3_nt: TGCAGCGTTGCCCGCGTATACAATGAGCAGTTCTTC; cdr3_aa: CSVARVYNEQFF
clone_size: -; d_call: TRBD2; j_call: TRBJ2-3; v_call: TRBV4-1; cdr3_nt: TGCGCCAGCAGCCAAGTGGTAAGAAGCGGGGGATGCGCAGATACGCAGTATTTT; cdr3_aa: CASSQVVRSGGCADTQYF
clone_size: -; d_call: -; j_call: TRBJ2-2; v_call: TRBV6-4; cdr3_nt: TGTGCCAGCACCCGGGACAAGAACACCGGGGAGCTGTTTTTT; cdr3_aa: CASTRDKNTGELFF
clone_size: -; d_call: -; j_call: TRBJ2-7; v_call: TRBV5-1; cdr3_nt: TGCGCCAGCAGCTCCCAACTCGGGGGGCTCAAGGACCTCTCCTACGAGCAGTACTTC; cdr3_aa: CASSSQLGGLKDLSYEQYF
clone_size: -; d_call: -; j_call: TRBJ2-1; v_call: TRBV11-3; cdr3_nt: TGTGCCAGCAGCTTAGCCCGGTTGGTAAATGAGCAGTTCTTC; cdr3_aa: CASSLARLVNEQFF
clone_size: -; d_call: -; j_call: TRBJ1-5; v_call: TRBV5-6; cdr3_nt: TGTGCCAGCAGCTTTCGAGGATATCAGCCCCAGCATTTT; cdr3_aa: CASSFRGYQPQHF